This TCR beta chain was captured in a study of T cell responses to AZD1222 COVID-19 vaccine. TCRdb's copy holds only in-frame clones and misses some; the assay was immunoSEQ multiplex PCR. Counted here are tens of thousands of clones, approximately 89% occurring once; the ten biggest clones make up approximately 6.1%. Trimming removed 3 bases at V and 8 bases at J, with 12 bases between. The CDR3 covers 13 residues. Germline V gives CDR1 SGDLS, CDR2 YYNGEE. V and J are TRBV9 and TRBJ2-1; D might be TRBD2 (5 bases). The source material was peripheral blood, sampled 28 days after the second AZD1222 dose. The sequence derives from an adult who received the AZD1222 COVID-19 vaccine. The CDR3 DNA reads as TGTGCCAGCAGCGGCCCGCCGGGATATGAGCAGTTCTTC. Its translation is CASSGPPGYEQFF.